This T cell receptor (beta chain) was sequenced in a study of PD-1 blockade in classical Hodgkin lymphoma. Study outcomes and limitations: Initiation of nivolumab under 1 year after ASCT led to exclusion of patients. There was a significant rise in CD4+ TCR diversity by C4D1, with no such rise for CD8+. A reduction in baseline TCR diversity was reportedly seen in newly diagnosed patients relative to healthy donors.

Following autologous stem cell transplantation, relapse occurred in every patient, and exposure to brentuximab vedotin varied. For this clone: What it binds is unknown.

Only in-frame clones appear in the TCRdb table, and some are missing; sequencing was by immunoSEQ multiplex PCR. The data contain tens of thousands of clones, roughly nine tenths of them singletons. V gave up 4 bases and J gave up 1 base, with 10 bases separating them. Germline CDR1 SQVTM, CDR2 ANQGSEA. The CDR3 is made up of 13 amino acids. The origin of this receptor is a human donor with classical Hodgkin lymphoma. The rearrangement uses TRBV29-1 and TRBJ2-5; D is possibly TRBD2 (6 bases). Sequencing used peripheral blood mononuclear cells (PBMCs), obtained before the second cycle of nivolumab. The CDR3 reads CSVGWEAQETQYF. In DNA, the CDR3 is TGCAGCGTTGGTTGGGAGGCCCAAGAGACCCAGTACTTC. The complete variable domain, with remaining parts taken from reference TRBV29-1 and TRBJ2-5, reads SAVISQKPSRDICQRGTSLTIQCQVDSQVTMMFWYRQQPGQSLTLIATANQGSEATYESGFVIDKFPISRPNLTFSTLTVSNMSPEDSSIYLCSVGWEAQETQYFGPGTRLLVL.